This passage covers 26 T cell receptor beta chains from one sample sequenced in a study of blood T cell repertoires in COVID-19. The protocol was immunoSEQ multiplex PCR, while the TCRdb copy is restricted to in-frame clones and leaves out a portion. The table lists 45,000 to 55,000 clones, around 84% of them singletons. The sample comprised peripheral blood. The receptors were gathered from a man between 65 and 85 years old with active COVID-19.

J is TRBJ1-2 and V is TRBV19; D is ambiguous. V lost 0 bases, J lost 6 bases, and 8 bases lay in between. The CDR3 is made up of 13 amino acids. Germline CDR1 is LNHDA and CDR2 is SQIVND (reference sequence). The DNA of the CDR3 is TGTGCCAGTAGTATAGAGGAGATTAATGGCTACACCTTC. Its translation: CASSIEEINGYTF.

The chain combines TRBV9 with TRBJ2-1; D unresolved. The CDR3 is 14 residues long. The V end lost 6 bases, the J end lost 2 bases, and 12 bases lay between the germline ends. Germline V gene sequence: CDR1 SGDLS, CDR2 YYNGEE. The CDR3 reads CASTPRLTYNEQFF. CDR3 in DNA: TGTGCCAGCACCCCGAGGTTGACCTACAATGAGCAGTTCTTC.

This clone was seen once. The chain couples TRBV5-6 to TRBJ2-3, with TRBD1 as a possible D gene (6 bases). The CDR3 totals 15 residues. CDR1 and CDR2 from the germline V gene are SGHDT and YYEEEE. V was pared by 3 bases and J by 2 bases, with 13 bases between. CDR3 region: CASSSIPGATDTQYF. The CDR3 region has the DNA TGTGCCAGCAGCTCCATTCCAGGGGCCACAGATACGCAGTATTTT.

The CDR3 DNA follows: TGTGCCAGCAGTTACTGGACAGGGCCCCAGCATTTT. Residues: CASSYWTGPQHF. This chain links TRBV6-2 or TRBV6-3 with TRBJ1-5; TRBD1 aligns across 7 bases. The CDR3 contains 12 residues. CDR1 MNHEY and CDR2 SVGEGT come from the germline V gene. J gave up 9 bases and V 1 base, and 0 bases lay outside the gene matches.

The chain uses TRBV5-1 and TRBJ1-4; D unclear. Germline CDR1 reads SGHRS; CDR2 reads YFSETQ. CDR3 size: 13 residues. V was pared by 5 bases and J by 0 bases, with 5 bases between. CDR3: CASSSTTNEKLFF. For the CDR3, the DNA is TGCGCCAGCAGTTCAACAACTAATGAAAAACTGTTTTTT.

Of note for this clone: The same CDR3 is also encoded by other DNA sequences in this sample. The gene calls are TRBV7-3 and TRBJ1-1; no reliable D call. The V end was cut by 1 base, the J end by 2 bases, with 5 bases between. The length of the CDR3 is 13 residues. CDR1 is SGHTA and CDR2 is FQGTGA in the germline V gene. For the CDR3, the DNA is TGTGCCAGCAGCTTAAGACAAAACACTGAAGCTTTCTTT. Protein sequence: CASSLRQNTEAFF.

The chain joins TRBV9 to TRBJ2-3, with a possible D match to TRBD2 (7 bases). Germline CDR1 and CDR2: SGDLS and YYNGEE. Trimming shortened V by 2 bases and J by 3 bases, and 13 bases separated the two germline ends. The CDR3 consists of 15 residues. The CDR3 spells CASSVLAGATDTQYF. CDR3 coding DNA: TGTGCCAGCAGCGTTTTGGCGGGGGCGACAGATACGCAGTATTTT.

V gene TRBV6-4 combines with J gene TRBJ2-3; 9 positions match TRBD2. The J segment lost 0 bases and the V segment lost 7 bases, leaving 5 bases of the junction unmatched. The CDR3 contains 15 residues. The V gene's germline CDR1 is MRHNA and CDR2 SNTAGT. CDR3 amino acids: CASKASGVSTDTQYF. CDR3 in DNA: TGTGCCAGCAAAGCTAGCGGGGTTAGCACAGATACGCAGTATTTT.

The rearrangement uses TRBV7-2 and TRBJ2-7, with 7 positions matching TRBD2. V was pared by 5 bases and J by 6 bases, with 10 bases of the junction left unmatched. Germline loops: CDR1 SGHTA, CDR2 FQGNSA. The length of the CDR3 is 14 residues. The CDR3 DNA sequence: TGTGCCAGCAGCACCAGTTCGGCGGGGGTCGAGCAGTACTTC. Protein product: CASSTSSAGVEQYF.

V gene TRBV7-8 combines with J gene TRBJ1-5; D uncertain. The CDR3 has 14 residues. Trimming took off 0 bases at V and 4 bases at J, with 7 bases between the two ends. Per the germline V gene, CDR1 is SGHVS and CDR2 is FQNEAQ. CDR3 coding DNA: TGTGCCAGCAGCTTAGCTACGGGGAATCAGCCCCAGCATTTT. It specifies CASSLATGNQPQHF.

The rearrangement joins TRBV2 to TRBJ1-6; D possibly corresponds to TRBD1 (6 bases). Germline CDR1 and CDR2: SNHLY and FYNNEI. This CDR3 spans 11 amino acids. V lost 8 bases, J lost 9 bases, and 8 bases lay in between. The CDR3: CASHRVSPLHF. The DNA of the CDR3 is TGTGCCAGCCACAGGGTTTCACCCCTCCACTTT.

The chain links TRBV3-1 (or the pseudogene TRBV3-2) to TRBJ1-2; D is ambiguous. The CDR3 covers 15 residues. In germline, CDR1 is LGHDT, CDR2 YNNKEL (reference sequence). With 0 bases removed from V and 8 bases from J, the gap between germline ends came to 16 bases. CDR3 DNA: TGTGCCAGCAGCCAAGATTCATCGGGGAGGAGGGGCTACACCTTC. Protein sequence: CASSQDSSGRRGYTF.

The chain joins TRBV3-1 (or the pseudogene TRBV3-2) to TRBJ2-5; 14 nucleotides align to TRBD2. Germline assignment: CDR1 LGHDT and CDR2 YNNKEL (reference sequence). J gave up 0 bases and V 5 bases, and 5 bases lay outside the gene matches. The CDR3 consists of 17 residues. The CDR3 DNA sequence: TGTGCCAGCAGCTCCGGACTAGCGGGGGGCTACCAAGAGACCCAGTACTTC. It specifies CASSSGLAGGYQETQYF.

The rearrangement joins TRBV3-1 (or the pseudogene TRBV3-2) to TRBJ2-6; 11 bases fit TRBD1. This CDR3 is built from 16 residues. V trimming: 10 bases; J trimming: 2 bases; junction bases outside the gene matches: 7. Germline values: CDR1 LGHDT, CDR2 YNNKEL (reference sequence). This CDR3 reads CANRDRGSPGANVLTF. The DNA for the CDR3 is TGTGCCAACCGGGACAGGGGGTCCCCTGGGGCCAACGTCCTGACTTTC.

The chain has TRBV5-1 and TRBJ1-2; 8 nucleotides match TRBD1. CDR3 length: 18 residues. The ends lost 5 bases at V and 0 bases at J; junction bases unmatched: 15. Germline CDR1 and CDR2: SGHRS and YFSETQ. The CDR3 sequence is CASSSPRDRWEPNYGYTF. DNA for the CDR3: TGCGCCAGCAGTTCGCCTCGGGACAGGTGGGAGCCTAACTATGGCTACACCTTC.

The chain has TRBV10-1 and TRBJ1-2, with no clear D. This CDR3 has 15 residues. V lost 6 bases to trimming and J lost 0 bases, with 14 bases between them. From germline, CDR1 is WNHNN and CDR2 SYGVQD (reference sequence). The DNA of the CDR3 is TGCGCCAGCAGGGAAGACTCCCGTGCTAACTATGGCTACACCTTC. Protein: CASREDSRANYGYTF.

This clone appeared once. The chain is built from TRBV3-1 (or the pseudogene TRBV3-2) and TRBJ1-2, with D maybe TRBD1 (6 bases). Germline CDR1 reads LGHDT; CDR2 reads YNNKEL (reference sequence). Between the trimmed V and J ends, which lost 4 bases and 2 bases, there was a span of 8 bases. There are 13 residues in the CDR3. The chain's CDR3 is CASSPDRNYGYTF. CDR3 sequence (DNA): TGTGCCAGCAGCCCGGACAGAAACTATGGCTACACCTTC.

The rearrangement joins TRBV24-1 to TRBJ2-7; D call uncertain. Between the trimmed V and J ends, which lost 2 bases and 0 bases, there was a span of 7 bases. This CDR3 is 14 amino acids long. CDR1 is KGHDR and CDR2 is SFDVKD in the germline V gene. CDR3 DNA sequence: TGTGCCACCAGTGATTGGCGGAGCTCCTACGAGCAGTACTTC. This encodes CATSDWRSSYEQYF.

This clone was detected once. The V gene is TRBV6-5, the J gene TRBJ2-4; a weak D match, TRBD1 (5 bases). CDR3 length: 14 amino acids. Deletions cut 10 bases from V and 2 bases from J, with 15 bases between. Germline values: CDR1 MNHEY, CDR2 SVGAGI. CDR3 nucleotide sequence: TGTGCCACCTGGGCAGGGAATCCCAAAAACATTCAGTACTTC. Its protein product is CATWAGNPKNIQYF.

This clone was counted once. V and J are TRBV27 and TRBJ1-1, with 7 bases that match TRBD1. Per germline, CDR1 MNHEY and CDR2 SMNVEV (reference sequence). After removal of 5 bases from V and 2 bases from J, the junction contained 5 bases not matched to a gene. The CDR3 sequence is 14 residues long. In nucleotides, the CDR3 is TGTGCCAGCAGTGCCCGACAGGGAAACACTGAAGCTTTCTTT. It translates to CASSARQGNTEAFF.

CDR3 protein: CASSLTGQNTEAFF. The CDR3 coding sequence is TGTGCCAGCAGCCTAACGGGACAGAACACTGAAGCTTTCTTT. The V call is TRBV9, the J call TRBJ1-1; the D gene is possibly TRBD1 (6 bases). The germline gives CDR1 SGDLS, CDR2 YYNGEE. Trimming took off 4 bases at V and 1 base at J, with 11 bases between the two ends. The CDR3 runs 14 residues.

This chain connects TRBV7-2 to TRBJ2-3; 7 positions agree with TRBD2. Germline V CDR1 and CDR2: SGHTA, FQGNSA. This CDR3 spans 14 amino acids. The J segment lost 2 bases and the V segment lost 3 bases, leaving 2 bases of the junction unmatched. CDR3 nucleotides: TGTGCCAGCAGCTTGGGACTACACACAGATACGCAGTATTTT. It codes for CASSLGLHTDTQYF. Supplemented by reference TRBV7-2 and TRBJ2-3, the full variable domain reads GAGVSQSPSNKVTEKGKDVELRCDPISGHTALYWYRQSLGQGLEFLIYFQGNSAPDKSGLPSDRFSAERTGGSVSTLTIQRTQQEDSAVYLCASSLGLHTDTQYFGPGTRLTVL.

This chain connects TRBV5-6 to TRBJ1-1; D is perhaps TRBD1 (6 bases). V lost 0 bases and J lost 4, with 13 bases in between. Germline CDR1 SGHDT, CDR2 YYEEEE. The CDR3 consists of 15 residues. CDR3 bases: TGTGCCAGCAGCTTGGGTTGGGGACAAGTCACTGAAGCTTTCTTT. It specifies CASSLGWGQVTEAFF. The full variable domain, its missing parts supplied by reference TRBV5-6 and TRBJ1-1, is DAGVTQSPTHLIKTRGQQVTLRCSPKSGHDTVSWYQQALGQGPQFIFQYYEEEERQRGNFPDRFSGHQFPNYSSELNVNALLLGDSALYLCASSLGWGQVTEAFFGQGTRLTVV.

The V call is TRBV11-2, the J call TRBJ1-2, with D unresolved. Deletions cut 3 bases from V and 5 bases from J, with 10 bases between. CDR1 and CDR2 from the germline V gene are SGHAT and FQNNGV. CDR3 length: 13 residues. DNA for the CDR3: TGTGCCAGCAGCTTGGAACAGTTATATGGCTACACCTTC. It specifies CASSLEQLYGYTF.

CDR3 in DNA: TGTGCCAGCAGCTTAGGGGCGTCGAATTGGTTGAACACTGAAGCTTTCTTT. It encodes CASSLGASNWLNTEAFF. This sequence joins TRBV5-6 and TRBJ1-1, with a possible D match to TRBD1 (5 bases). This CDR3 is 17 amino acids long. The V gene's germline CDR1 is SGHDT and CDR2 YYEEEE. The V end was cut by 2 bases, the J end by 0 bases, with 17 bases between.

The chain links TRBV7-2 to TRBJ1-2, with no clear D. V lost 5 bases and J 7 bases, leaving 11 bases between the germline ends. In germline, CDR1 is SGHTA, CDR2 FQGNSA. CDR3 length: 12 amino acids. DNA of the CDR3: TGTGCCAGCAGCCCCGGGTTCGGTGGCTACACCTTC. As protein: CASSPGFGGYTF.